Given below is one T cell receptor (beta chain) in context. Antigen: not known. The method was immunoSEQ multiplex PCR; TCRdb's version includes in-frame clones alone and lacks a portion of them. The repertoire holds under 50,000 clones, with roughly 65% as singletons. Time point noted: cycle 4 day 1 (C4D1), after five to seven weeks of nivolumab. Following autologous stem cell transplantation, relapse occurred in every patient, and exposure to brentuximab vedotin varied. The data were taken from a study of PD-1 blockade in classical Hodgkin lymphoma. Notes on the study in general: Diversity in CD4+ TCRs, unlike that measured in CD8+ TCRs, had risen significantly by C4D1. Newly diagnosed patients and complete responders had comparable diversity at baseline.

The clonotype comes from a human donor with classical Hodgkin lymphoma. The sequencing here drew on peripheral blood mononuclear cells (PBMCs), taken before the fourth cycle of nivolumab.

The CDR3 reads CAWTEAAPGNTIYF. Written as DNA, the CDR3 is TGTGCCTGGACCGAGGCCGCTCCTGGAAACACCATATATTTT. The rearrangement links TRBV30 to TRBJ1-3; D is unclear. Trimming shortened V by 4 bases and J by 2 bases, and 12 bases separated the two germline ends. Germline lookup yields CDR1 GTSNPN and CDR2 SVGIG (reference sequence). The CDR3 has 14 residues.